The clone carrying this TCR beta chain was observed once. Germline-derived CDR1 and CDR2 are LGHDT and YNNKEL (reference sequence). The CDR3 has 17 residues. The V end lost 0 bases, the J end lost 2 bases, and 14 bases lay between the germline ends. These data belong to a study of T cell responses to AZD1222 COVID-19 vaccine. The table came from immunoSEQ multiplex PCR; TCRdb's copy has only in-frame clones and leaves some out. This sample has 150,000 to 180,000 clones; roughly 90% occur once, and the top ten carry 5.5% to 6%. This receptor was obtained from an adult in good health. The chain uses TRBV3-1 (or the pseudogene TRBV3-2) and TRBJ1-3; D unresolved. Source: peripheral blood, taken on day 0 of MenACWY control vaccination. CDR3 DNA: TGTGCCAGCAGCCAAGAATGGGGTTGGGGAACTGGAAACACCATATATTTT. As protein: CASSQEWGWGTGNTIYF.